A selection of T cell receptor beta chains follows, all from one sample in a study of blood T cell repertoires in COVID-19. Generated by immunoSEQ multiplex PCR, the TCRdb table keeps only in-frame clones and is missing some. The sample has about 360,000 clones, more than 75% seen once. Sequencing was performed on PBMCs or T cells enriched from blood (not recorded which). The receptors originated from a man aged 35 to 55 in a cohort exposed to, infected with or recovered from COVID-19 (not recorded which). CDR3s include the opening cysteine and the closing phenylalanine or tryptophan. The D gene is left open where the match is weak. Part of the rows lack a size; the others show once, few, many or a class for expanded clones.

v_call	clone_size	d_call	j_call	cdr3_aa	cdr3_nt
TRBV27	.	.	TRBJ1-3	CASSQTDSGNTIYF	TGTGCCAGCAGCCAAACAGACTCTGGAAACACCATATATTTT
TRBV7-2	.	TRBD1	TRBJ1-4	CASSLDRGGEKLFF	TGTGCCAGCAGCTTAGACAGGGGCGGGGAAAAACTGTTTTTT
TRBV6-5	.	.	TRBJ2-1	CASGPGDEQFF	TGTGCCAGCGGGCCAGGCGATGAGCAGTTCTTC
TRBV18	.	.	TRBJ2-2	CASSFRSSDPTGELFF	TGTGCCAGCTCATTCCGGTCTAGCGATCCAACCGGGGAGCTGTTTTTT
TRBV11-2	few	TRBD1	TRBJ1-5	CASSLGTGGQPQHF	TGTGCCAGCAGCTTAGGCACAGGGGGTCAGCCCCAGCATTTT
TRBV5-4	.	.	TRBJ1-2	CASSLETVVGYTF	TGTGCCAGCAGCTTGGAGACAGTTGTTGGCTACACCTTC
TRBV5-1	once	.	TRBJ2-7	CASSPGQQTYEQYF	TGCGCCAGCAGCCCGGGACAACAAACCTACGAGCAGTACTTC
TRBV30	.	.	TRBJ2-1	CAWSAPGSVQFF	TGTGCCTGGAGTGCCCCAGGGTCTGTGCAGTTCTTC
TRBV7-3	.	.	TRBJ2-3	CASSSRLSTDTQYF	TGTGCCAGCAGCTCCCGCCTAAGCACAGATACGCAGTATTTT
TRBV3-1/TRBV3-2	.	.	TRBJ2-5	CASSHSPGLVGGETQYF	TGTGCCAGCAGCCACAGCCCGGGACTAGTAGGGGGCGAGACCCAGTACTTC
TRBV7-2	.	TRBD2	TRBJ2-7	CASSLSPSAGGPHEQYF	TGTGCCAGCAGCTTATCCCCTTCGGCGGGAGGGCCTCACGAGCAGTACTTC
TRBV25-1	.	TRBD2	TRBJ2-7	CASRNGLAYEQYF	TGTGCCAGCAGGAACGGACTAGCCTACGAGCAGTACTTC
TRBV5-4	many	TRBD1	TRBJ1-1	CASSSRRQGKNTEAFF	TGTGCCAGCAGCTCGCGGAGACAGGGGAAGAACACTGAAGCTTTCTTT
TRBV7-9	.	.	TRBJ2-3	CASSSNFWTVTDTQYF	TGTGCCAGCAGCTCTAATTTTTGGACAGTCACAGATACGCAGTATTTT
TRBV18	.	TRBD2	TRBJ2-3	CASSLGLGTDTQYF	TGTGCCAGCTCTCTGGGACTAGGAACAGATACGCAGTATTTT
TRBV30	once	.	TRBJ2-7	CAWGGDSSYEQYF	TGTGCCTGGGGGGGGGACAGCTCCTACGAGCAGTACTTC
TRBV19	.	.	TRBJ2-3	CASKQGMTDTQYF	TGTGCCAGCAAGCAGGGGATGACAGATACGCAGTATTTT
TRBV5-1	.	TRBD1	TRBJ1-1	CASSFRQGGETEAFF	TGCGCCAGCAGCTTTAGACAGGGGGGTGAGACTGAAGCTTTCTTT